This note documents a single T cell receptor beta chain sequence. What it recognizes is unknown. Sorted-subset replicate PCR reactions contained 200 ng DNA, corresponding to some 29,000 T cell genomes. The method was immunoSEQ multiplex PCR; TCRdb's version includes in-frame clones alone and lacks a portion of them. The sample yields some 380,000 clones, about 96% seen once. These data are taken from a study of shared clonotypes between healthy human individuals. General observations from the study: Rarefaction curves obtained for sorted subsets showed sequencing incomplete despite large depth. The small donor group covered limited genetic and exposure diversity. Across subsets, estimated richness was generally greater for naive than for memory populations.

This CDR3 has 12 residues. Germline CDR1 and CDR2: SQVTM and ANQGSEA. V was cut by 3 bases and J by 7 bases, with 10 bases left in between. This TCR derives from a young man in good health. The chain carries TRBV29-1 and TRBJ2-1; D perhaps matches TRBD1 (5 bases). What was sequenced was memory CD8+ T cells sorted from blood. Subset in this sample: CD45RO+ cells pooled with CCR7-negative TemRA cells. CDR3 sequence reads: CSVENRMNEQFF. CDR3 in DNA: TGCAGCGTTGAGAACAGGATGAATGAGCAGTTCTTC.